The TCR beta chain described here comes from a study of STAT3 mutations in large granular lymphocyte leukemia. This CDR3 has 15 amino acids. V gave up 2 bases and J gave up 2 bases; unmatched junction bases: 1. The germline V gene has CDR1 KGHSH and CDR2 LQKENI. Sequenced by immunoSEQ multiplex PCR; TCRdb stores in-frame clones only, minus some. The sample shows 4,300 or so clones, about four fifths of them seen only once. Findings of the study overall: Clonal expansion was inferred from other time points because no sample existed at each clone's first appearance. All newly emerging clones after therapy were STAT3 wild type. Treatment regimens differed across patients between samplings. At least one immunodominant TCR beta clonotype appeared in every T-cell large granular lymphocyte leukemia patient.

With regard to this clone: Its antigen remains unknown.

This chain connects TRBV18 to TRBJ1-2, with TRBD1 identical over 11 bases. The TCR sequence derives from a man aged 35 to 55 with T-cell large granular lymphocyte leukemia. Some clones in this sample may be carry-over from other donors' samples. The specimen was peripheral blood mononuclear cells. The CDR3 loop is CASSPGQGANYGYTF. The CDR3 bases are TGTGCCAGCTCACCAGGACAGGGGGCGAACTATGGCTACACCTTC.